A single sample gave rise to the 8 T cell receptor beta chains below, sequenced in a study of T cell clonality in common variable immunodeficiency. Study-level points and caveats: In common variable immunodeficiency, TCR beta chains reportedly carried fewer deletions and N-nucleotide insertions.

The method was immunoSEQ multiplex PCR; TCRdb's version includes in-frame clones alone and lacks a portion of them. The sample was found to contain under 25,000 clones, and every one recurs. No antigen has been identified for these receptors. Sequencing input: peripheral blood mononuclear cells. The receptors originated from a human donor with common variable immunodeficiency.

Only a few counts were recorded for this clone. The CDR3 sequence is CASTRATGELFF. Incomplete CDR3 DNA: TGTGCCAGTACCAGGGCCACCGGGGAG. The gene calls are TRBV19 and TRBJ2-2, with D perhaps TRBD1 (5 bases). Coverage ceases 3 residues before the CDR3 finishes, and the germline J gene fills in the end. The CDR3 is 12 amino acids. Trimming left V 7 bases short and J 4 bases short, with 7 bases between. The V gene's germline CDR1 is LNHDA and CDR2 SQIVND (reference sequence).

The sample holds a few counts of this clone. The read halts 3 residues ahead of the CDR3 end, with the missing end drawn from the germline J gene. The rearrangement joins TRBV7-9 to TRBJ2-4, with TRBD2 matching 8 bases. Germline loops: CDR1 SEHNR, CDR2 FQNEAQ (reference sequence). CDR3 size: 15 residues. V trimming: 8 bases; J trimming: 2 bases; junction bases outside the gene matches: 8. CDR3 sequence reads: CASEGVAGSKNIQYF. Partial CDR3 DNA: TGTGCCAGCGAGGGGGTAGCGGGATCCAAAAACATT.

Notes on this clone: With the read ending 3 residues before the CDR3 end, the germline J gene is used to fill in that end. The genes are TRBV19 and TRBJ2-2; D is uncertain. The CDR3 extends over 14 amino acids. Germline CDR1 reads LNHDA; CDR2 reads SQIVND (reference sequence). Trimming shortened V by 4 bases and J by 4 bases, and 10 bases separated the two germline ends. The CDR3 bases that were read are TGTGCCAGTAGTACCTTACTGAGCACCGGGGAG. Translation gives CASSTLLSTGE. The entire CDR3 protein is CASSTLLSTGELFF.

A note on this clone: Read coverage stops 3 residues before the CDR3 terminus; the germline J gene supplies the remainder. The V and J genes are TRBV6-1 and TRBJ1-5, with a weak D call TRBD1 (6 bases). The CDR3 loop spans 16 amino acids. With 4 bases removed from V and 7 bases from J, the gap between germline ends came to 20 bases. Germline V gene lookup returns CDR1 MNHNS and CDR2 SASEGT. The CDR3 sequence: CASSGKLQGSGQPQHF. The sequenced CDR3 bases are TGTGCCAGCAGTGGAAAACTACAGGGTAGCGGGCAGCCC.

This CDR3 reads CASSDSTKRGPNEQFF. The sequenced part of the CDR3 DNA is TGTGCCAGCAGTGACTCGACGAAGCGGGGCCCCAATGAG. V usage is TRBV6-4 and J usage is TRBJ2-1; TRBD2 agrees at 7 bases. The read ends 3 residues shy of where the CDR3 ends; the end is completed using the germline J gene. This CDR3 has 16 amino acids. V gave up 0 bases and J gave up 6 bases; unmatched junction bases: 8. The V gene's germline CDR1 is MRHNA and CDR2 SNTAGT.

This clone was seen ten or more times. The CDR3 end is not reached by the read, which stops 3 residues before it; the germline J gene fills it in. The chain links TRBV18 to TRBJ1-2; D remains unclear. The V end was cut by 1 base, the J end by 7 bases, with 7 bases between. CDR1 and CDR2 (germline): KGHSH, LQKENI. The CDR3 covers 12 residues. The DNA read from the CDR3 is TGTGCCAGCTCACCACAAATCTCTGGC. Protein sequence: CASSPQISG. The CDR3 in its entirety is CASSPQISGYTF.

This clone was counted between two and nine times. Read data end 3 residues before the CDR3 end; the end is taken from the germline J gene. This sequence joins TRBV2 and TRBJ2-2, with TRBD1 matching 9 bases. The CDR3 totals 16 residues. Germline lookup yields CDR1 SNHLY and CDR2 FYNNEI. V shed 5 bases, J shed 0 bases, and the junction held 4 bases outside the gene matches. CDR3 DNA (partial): TGTGCCAGCAGTCCACAGGGGGCCACGAACACCGGGGAG. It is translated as CASSPQGATNTGE. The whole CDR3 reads CASSPQGATNTGELFF.

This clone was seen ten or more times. The sequenced part of the CDR3 DNA is TGCGCCAGCAGCCTCCGACTAGCGGGGTCCTACGAG. This gives the protein CASSLRLAGSYE. The entire CDR3 sequence reads CASSLRLAGSYEQYF. This chain connects TRBV5-1 to TRBJ2-7, with TRBD2 matching over 11 bases. The CDR3 extends 3 residues past the end of the read, so its final part is completed from the germline J gene. The V gene end was trimmed by 4 bases and the J gene end by 1 base; junction bases not matched to a gene: 4. Germline V CDR1 and CDR2: SGHRS, YFSETQ. The CDR3 length is 15 residues.